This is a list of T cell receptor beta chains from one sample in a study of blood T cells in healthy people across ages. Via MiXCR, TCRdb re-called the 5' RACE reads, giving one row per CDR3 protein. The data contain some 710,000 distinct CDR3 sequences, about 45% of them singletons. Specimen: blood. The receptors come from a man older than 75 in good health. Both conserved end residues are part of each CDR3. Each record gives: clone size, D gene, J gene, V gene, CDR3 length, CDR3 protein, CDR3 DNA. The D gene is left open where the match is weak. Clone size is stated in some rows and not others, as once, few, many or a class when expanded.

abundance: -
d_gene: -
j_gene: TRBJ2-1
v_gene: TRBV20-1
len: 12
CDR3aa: CSARSHLNEQFF
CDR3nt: TGCAGTGCTAGATCCCATTTGAATGAGCAGTTCTTC

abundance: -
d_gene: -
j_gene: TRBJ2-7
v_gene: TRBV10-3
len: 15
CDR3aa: CAISDLGFKGYEQYF
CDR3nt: TGTGCCATCAGTGACTTAGGTTTTAAAGGCTACGAGCAGTACTTC

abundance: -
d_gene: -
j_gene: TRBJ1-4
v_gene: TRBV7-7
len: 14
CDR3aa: CASSRGTENEKLFF
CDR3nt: TGTGCCAGCAGCCGGGGGACGGAAAATGAAAAACTGTTTTTT

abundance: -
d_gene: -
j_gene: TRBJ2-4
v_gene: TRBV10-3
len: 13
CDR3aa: CAISDSDMVIQYF
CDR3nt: TGTGCCATCAGTGATTCGGACATGGTCATTCAGTACTTC

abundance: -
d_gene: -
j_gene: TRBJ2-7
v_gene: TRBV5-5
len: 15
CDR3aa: CASSLSGDSSYEQYF
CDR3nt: TGTGCCAGCAGCTTGTCCGGGGATAGCTCCTACGAGCAGTACTTC

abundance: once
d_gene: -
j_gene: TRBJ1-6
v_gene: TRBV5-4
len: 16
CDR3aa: CASGLAGRGKDSPLHF
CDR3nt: TGTGCCAGCGGCTTGGCTGGCAGGGGAAAGGACTCACCCCTCCACTTT

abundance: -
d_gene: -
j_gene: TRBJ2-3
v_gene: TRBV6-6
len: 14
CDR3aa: CASSPLGHTDTQYF
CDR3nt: TGTGCCAGCAGCCCCCTAGGGCACACAGATACGCAGTATTTT

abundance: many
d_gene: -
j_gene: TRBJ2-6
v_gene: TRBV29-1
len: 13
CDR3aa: CSATNSGANVLTF
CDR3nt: TGCAGCGCCACTAACTCTGGGGCCAACGTCCTGACTTTC

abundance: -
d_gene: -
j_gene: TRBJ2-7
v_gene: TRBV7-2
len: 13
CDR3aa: CASSFDGFREQYF
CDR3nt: TGTGCCAGCAGCTTCGACGGATTTCGGGAGCAGTACTTC

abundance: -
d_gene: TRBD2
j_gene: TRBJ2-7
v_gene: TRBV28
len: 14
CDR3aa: CASSAPGLVNEQYF
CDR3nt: TGTGCCAGCAGTGCCCCGGGACTAGTGAACGAGCAGTACTTC

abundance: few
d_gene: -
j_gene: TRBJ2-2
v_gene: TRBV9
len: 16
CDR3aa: CASSVERARSTGELFF
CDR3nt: TGTGCCAGCAGCGTAGAACGGGCGCGGAGCACCGGGGAGCTGTTTTTT

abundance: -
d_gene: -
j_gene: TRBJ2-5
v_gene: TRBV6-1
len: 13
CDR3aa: CASPGYGVREQYF
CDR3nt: TGTGCCAGCCCAGGGTACGGGGTAAGAGAGCAGTACTTC

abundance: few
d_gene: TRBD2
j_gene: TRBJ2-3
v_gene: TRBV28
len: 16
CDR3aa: CASSSASGRAEDTQYF
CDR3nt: TGTGCCAGCAGTTCGGCTAGCGGGAGGGCTGAAGATACGCAGTATTTT

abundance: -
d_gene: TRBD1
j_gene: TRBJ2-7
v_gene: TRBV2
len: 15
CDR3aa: CASRGTGRSSYEQYF
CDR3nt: TGTGCCAGCAGGGGGACAGGGAGAAGCTCCTACGAGCAGTACTTC

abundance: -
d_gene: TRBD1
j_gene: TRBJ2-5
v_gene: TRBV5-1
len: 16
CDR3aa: CASSWGPRDRQETQYF
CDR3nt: TGCGCCAGCAGCTGGGGCCCGAGGGACAGACAAGAGACCCAGTACTTC

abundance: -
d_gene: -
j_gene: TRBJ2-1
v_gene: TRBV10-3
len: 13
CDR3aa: CAIRAGVLREQFF
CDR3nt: TGTGCCATCAGGGCAGGGGTTTTACGTGAGCAGTTCTTC

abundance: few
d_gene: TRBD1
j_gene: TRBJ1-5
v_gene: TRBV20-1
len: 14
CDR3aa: CSARAGQGGQPQHF
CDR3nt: TGCAGTGCTAGAGCTGGACAGGGAGGACAGCCCCAGCATTTT

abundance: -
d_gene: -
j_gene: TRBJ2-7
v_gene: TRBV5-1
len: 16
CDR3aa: CASSWESRTVDYEQYF
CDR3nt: TGCGCCAGCAGCTGGGAATCCCGGACGGTAGACTACGAGCAGTACTTC

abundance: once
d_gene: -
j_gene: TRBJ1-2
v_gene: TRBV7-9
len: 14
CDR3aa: CASRGNIANYGYTF
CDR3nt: TGTGCCAGCAGGGGGAATATAGCTAACTATGGCTACACCTTC

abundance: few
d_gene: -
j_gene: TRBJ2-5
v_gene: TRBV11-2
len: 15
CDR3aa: CASSLSQWGAETQYF
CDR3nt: TGTGCCAGCAGCTTATCTCAGTGGGGGGCAGAGACCCAGTACTTC

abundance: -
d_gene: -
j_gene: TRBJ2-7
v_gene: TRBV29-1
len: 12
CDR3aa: CSVKGPPYEQYF
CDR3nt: TGCAGCGTGAAGGGACCTCCCTACGAGCAGTACTTC

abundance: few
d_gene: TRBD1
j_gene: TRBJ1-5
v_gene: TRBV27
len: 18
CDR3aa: CASSLGPPRQGVNQPQHF
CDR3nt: TGTGCCAGCAGTTTGGGGCCTCCGCGGCAGGGGGTCAATCAGCCCCAGCATTTT

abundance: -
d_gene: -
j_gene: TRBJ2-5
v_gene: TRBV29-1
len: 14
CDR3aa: CSVEDGYRSNEQYF
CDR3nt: TGCAGCGTTGAAGACGGTTACAGGTCCAATGAGCAGTACTTC

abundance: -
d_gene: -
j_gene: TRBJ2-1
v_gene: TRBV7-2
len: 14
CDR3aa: CASSLADQSDEQFF
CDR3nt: TGCGCCAGCAGCTTAGCAGACCAGTCCGATGAGCAGTTCTTC

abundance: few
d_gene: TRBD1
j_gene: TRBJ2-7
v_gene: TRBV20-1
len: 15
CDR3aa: CSARGGGTGVDEQYF
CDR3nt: TGCAGTGCTAGAGGAGGGGGGACAGGGGTCGACGAGCAGTACTTC

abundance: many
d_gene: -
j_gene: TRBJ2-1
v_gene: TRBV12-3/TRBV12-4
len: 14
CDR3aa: CASGRALPYNEQFF
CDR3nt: TGTGCCAGCGGCCGGGCTCTCCCGTACAATGAGCAGTTCTTC

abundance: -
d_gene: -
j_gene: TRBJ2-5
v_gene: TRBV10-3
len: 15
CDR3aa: CAISETTLDQETQYF
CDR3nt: TGTGCCATCAGTGAGACGACCCTAGACCAAGAGACCCAGTACTTC

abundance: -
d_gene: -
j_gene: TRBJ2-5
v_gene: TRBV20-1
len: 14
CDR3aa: CSARLPPNYNEQYF
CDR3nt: TGCAGTGCTAGACTACCACCCAATTACAATGAGCAGTACTTC

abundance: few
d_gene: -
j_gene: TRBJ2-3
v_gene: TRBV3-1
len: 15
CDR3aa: CASSQAPAESDTQYF
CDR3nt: TGTGCCAGCAGCCAAGCCCCCGCGGAGTCGGATACGCAGTATTTT

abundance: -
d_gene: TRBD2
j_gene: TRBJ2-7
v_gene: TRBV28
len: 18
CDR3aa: CASTTGGLGGSGSYEQYF
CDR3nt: TGTGCCAGCACGACGGGGGGTCTGGGGGGATCAGGGTCGTACGAGCAGTACTTC

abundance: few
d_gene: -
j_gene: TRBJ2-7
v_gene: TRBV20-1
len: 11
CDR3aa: CSAVHGGEQYF
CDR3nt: TGCAGTGCCGTGCATGGGGGCGAGCAGTACTTC

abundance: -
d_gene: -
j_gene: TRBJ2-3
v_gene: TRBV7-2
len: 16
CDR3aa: CASSLLSGGGTDTQYF
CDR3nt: TGTGCCAGCAGCTTGCTCTCCGGGGGAGGCACAGATACGCAGTATTTT

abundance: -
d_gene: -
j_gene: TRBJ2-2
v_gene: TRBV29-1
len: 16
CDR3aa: CSVVNRTGTDTGGLFF
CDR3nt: TGCAGCGTTGTAAACCGGACTGGGACCGACACCGGGGGGCTGTTTTTT

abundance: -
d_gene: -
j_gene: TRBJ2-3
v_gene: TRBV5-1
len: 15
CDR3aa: CASSRTDPVTDTQYF
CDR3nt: TGCGCCAGCAGCAGGACAGACCCTGTCACAGATACGCAGTATTTT